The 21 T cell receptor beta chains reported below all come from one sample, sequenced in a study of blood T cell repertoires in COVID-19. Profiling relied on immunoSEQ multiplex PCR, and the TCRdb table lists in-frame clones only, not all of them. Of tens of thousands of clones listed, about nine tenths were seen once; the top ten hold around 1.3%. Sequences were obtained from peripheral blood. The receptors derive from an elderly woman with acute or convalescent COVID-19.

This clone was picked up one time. This chain's CDR3 is CASSKDARGGTSTDTQYF. CDR3 bases: TGTGCCAGCAGCAAAGATGCCCGCGGGGGGACTAGCACAGATACGCAGTATTTT. The chain couples TRBV21-1 to TRBJ2-3; the D call in the table, TRBD2, was not verified against the DNA. TRBV21-1 is marked as a pseudogene. The CDR3 is 18 amino acids.

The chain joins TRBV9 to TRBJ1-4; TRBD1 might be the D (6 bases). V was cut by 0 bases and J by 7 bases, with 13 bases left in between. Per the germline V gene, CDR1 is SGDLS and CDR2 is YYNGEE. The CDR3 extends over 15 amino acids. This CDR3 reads CASSVGGEGGEKLFF. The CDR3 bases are TGTGCCAGCAGCGTAGGGGGTGAAGGGGGTGAAAAACTGTTTTTT.

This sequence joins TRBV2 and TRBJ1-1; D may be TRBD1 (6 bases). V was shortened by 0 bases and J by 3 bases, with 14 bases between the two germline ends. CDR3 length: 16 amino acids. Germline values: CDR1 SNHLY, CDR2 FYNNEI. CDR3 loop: CASSEAGRGGDTEAFF. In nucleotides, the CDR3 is TGTGCCAGCAGTGAAGCGGGCCGAGGGGGTGACACTGAAGCTTTCTTT.

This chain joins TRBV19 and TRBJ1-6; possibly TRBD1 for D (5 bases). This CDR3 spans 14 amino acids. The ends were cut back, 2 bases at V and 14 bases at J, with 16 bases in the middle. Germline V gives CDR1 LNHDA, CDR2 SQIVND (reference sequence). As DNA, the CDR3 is TGTGCCAGTAGTATACTGGCCAGGGTGAGGTCCCTCCACTTT. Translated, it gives CASSILARVRSLHF.

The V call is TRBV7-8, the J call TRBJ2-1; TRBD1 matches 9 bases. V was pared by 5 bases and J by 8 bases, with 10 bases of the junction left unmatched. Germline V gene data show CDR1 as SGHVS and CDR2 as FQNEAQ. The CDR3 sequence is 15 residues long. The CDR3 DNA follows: TGTGCCAGCAGCCAGGGACAGGGCCCATGGGATGAGCAGTTCTTC. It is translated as CASSQGQGPWDEQFF.

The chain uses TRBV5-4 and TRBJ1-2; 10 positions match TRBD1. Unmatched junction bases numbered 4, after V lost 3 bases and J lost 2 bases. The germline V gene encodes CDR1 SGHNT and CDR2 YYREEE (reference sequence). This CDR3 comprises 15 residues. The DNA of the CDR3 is TGTGCCAGCAGCTCTTGGACAGGGGGGAACTATGGCTACACCTTC. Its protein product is CASSSWTGGNYGYTF.

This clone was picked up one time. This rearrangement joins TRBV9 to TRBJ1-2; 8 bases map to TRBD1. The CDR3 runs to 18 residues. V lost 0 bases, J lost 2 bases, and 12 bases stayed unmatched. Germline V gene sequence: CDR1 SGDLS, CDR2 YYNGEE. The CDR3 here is CASSVATGRGLPNYGYTF. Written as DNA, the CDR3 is TGTGCCAGCAGCGTAGCTACGGGCAGGGGGCTTCCAAACTATGGCTACACCTTC.

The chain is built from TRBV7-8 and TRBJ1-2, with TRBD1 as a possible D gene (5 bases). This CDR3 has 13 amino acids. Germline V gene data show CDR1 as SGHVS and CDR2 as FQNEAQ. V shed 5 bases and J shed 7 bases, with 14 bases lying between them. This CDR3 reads CASSPNGGSGYTF. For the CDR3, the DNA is TGTGCCAGCAGCCCGAATGGGGGGTCTGGCTACACCTTC. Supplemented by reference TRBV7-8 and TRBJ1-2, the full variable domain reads GAGVSQSPRYKVAKRGQDVALRCDPISGHVSLFWYQQALGQGPEFLTYFQNEAQLDKSGLPSDRFFAERPEGSVSTLKIQRTQQEDSAVYLCASSPNGGSGYTFGSGTRLTVV.

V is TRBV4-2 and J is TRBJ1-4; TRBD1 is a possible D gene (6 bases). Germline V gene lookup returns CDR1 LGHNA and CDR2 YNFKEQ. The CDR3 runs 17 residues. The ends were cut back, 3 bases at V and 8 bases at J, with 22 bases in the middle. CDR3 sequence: CASSQFAGGGAGEKLFF. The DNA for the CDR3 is TGTGCCAGCAGCCAGTTCGCGGGGGGGGGCGCTGGGGAAAAACTGTTTTTT.

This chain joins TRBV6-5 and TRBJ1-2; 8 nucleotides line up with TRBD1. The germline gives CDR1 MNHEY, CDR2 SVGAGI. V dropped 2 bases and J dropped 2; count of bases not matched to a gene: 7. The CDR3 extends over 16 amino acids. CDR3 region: CASSYHGQGGNYGYTF. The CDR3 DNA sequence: TGTGCCAGCAGTTACCACGGACAGGGAGGAAACTATGGCTACACCTTC.

The CDR3 sequence: CASSGGTEAFF. The CDR3 DNA reads as TGTGCCAGTTCAGGGGGCACTGAAGCTTTCTTT. The genes are TRBV2 and TRBJ1-1; 7 bases align to TRBD1. Looked up from germline, CDR1 is SNHLY and CDR2 is FYNNEI. J lost 4 bases, V lost 9 bases, and 2 bases had no gene match. The CDR3 runs 11 residues.

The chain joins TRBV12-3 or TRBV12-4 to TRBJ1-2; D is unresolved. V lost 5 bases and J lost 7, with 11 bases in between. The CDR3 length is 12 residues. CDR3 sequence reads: CASSLQEAGYTF. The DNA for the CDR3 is TGTGCCAGCAGTCTTCAGGAAGCTGGCTACACCTTC.

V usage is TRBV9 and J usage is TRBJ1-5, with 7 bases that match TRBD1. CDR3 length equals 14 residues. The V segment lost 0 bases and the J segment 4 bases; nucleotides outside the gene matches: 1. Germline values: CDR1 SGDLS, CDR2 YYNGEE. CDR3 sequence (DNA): TGTGCCAGCAGCGTAGGGGGACAGAATCAGCCCCAGCATTTT. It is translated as CASSVGGQNQPQHF.

The CDR3 spells CASSAGDRSYSNQPQHF. The CDR3, as DNA: TGTGCCAGCAGCGCCGGGGACAGAAGCTATAGCAATCAGCCCCAGCATTTT. The chain links TRBV9 to TRBJ1-5, with 7 nucleotides matching TRBD1. In germline, CDR1 is SGDLS, CDR2 YYNGEE. Germline trimming cut 3 bases from V and 0 bases from J; bases unmatched to any gene: 9. CDR3 length: 17 amino acids.

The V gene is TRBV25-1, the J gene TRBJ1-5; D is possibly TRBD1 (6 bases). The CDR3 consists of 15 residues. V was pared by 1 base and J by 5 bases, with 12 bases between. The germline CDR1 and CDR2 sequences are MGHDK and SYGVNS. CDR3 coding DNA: TGTGCCAGCAGTGAATCCGTGGCAGGGGATCAGCCCCAGCATTTT. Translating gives CASSESVAGDQPQHF.

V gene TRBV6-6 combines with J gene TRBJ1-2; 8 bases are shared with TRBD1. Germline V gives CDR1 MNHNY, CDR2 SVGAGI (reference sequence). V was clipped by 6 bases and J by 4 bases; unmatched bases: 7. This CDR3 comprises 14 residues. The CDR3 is CASRIGQGAYGYTF. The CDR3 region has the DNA TGTGCCAGCAGGATAGGGCAGGGGGCCTATGGCTACACCTTC.

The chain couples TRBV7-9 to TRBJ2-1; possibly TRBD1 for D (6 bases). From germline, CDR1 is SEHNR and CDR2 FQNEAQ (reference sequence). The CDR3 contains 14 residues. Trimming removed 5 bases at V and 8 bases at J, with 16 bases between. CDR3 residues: CASSLRQDLHEQFF. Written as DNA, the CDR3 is TGTGCCAGCAGCCTAAGACAGGACCTTCATGAGCAGTTCTTC.

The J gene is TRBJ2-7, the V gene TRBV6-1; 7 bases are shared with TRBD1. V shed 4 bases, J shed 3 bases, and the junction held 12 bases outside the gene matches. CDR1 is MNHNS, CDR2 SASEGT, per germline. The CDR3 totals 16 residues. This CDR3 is CASSAQIGTDNYEQYF. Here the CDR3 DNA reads TGTGCCAGCAGTGCGCAGATCGGGACAGATAACTACGAGCAGTACTTC.

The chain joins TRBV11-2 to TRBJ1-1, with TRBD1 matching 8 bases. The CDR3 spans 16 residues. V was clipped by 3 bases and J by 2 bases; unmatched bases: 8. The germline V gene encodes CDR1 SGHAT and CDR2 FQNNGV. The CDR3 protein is CASSFGQGEGNTEAFF. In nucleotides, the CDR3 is TGTGCCAGCAGCTTCGGACAGGGAGAAGGCAACACTGAAGCTTTCTTT.

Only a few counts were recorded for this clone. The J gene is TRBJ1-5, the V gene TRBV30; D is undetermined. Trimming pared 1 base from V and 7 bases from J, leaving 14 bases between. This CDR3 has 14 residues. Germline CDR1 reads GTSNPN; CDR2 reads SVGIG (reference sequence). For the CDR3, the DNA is TGTGCCTGGAGTGGGATAGCGGAAGGACAGCCCCAGCATTTT. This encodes CAWSGIAEGQPQHF.

In DNA, the CDR3 is TGTGCCAGCAGCCCCAGTATGGATGAGCAGTTCTTC. As protein: CASSPSMDEQFF. The V call is TRBV7-9, the J call TRBJ2-1, with no clear D. The CDR3 runs to 12 residues. The V gene's germline CDR1 is SEHNR and CDR2 FQNEAQ (reference sequence). Trimming removed 5 bases from V and 8 bases from J, with 10 bases in between.